This T cell receptor beta chain was observed in a study of cytomegalovirus exposure and HLA in healthy donors (dated by TCRdb to about 2017). With respect to the entire study: In an earlier analysis of fewer than 750 of the donors, approximately 300 Gb of sequence data and 117 million unique TCR beta sequences from about 180 million T cells were reported. The aim of the study was to test whether cataloging public T cell receptors could identify signatures of past pathogen exposure. Class I and class II HLA loci were covered by the typing at four-digit resolution. Typing coverage differed by locus: A, B, C, DRB1 and DQB1 were typed in roughly 629-630 donors, DQA1 in about 560, DPA1 in approximately 600, and DPB1 in just under 490. In the later analysis, no new phenotypic data were used to find candidate immune exposures; instead, reliance was placed on TCR beta sequences and their occurrence across donors. Among the roughly 400 genotyped donors, about 83% belonged to the genetic ancestry cluster associated with self-reported Caucasian donors. Donor age, sex, ethnicity and CMV serostatus were collected together with the repertoire data. A later genetic analysis used genome-wide SNP genotypes for about three fifths of the 666 donors, treating that subset as a discovery cohort. Across 398 genotyped donors of the cohort, an average of about 240,000 unique TCR beta nucleotide sequences per donor were sequenced, and roughly 18% of those sequences were non-productive. High-throughput TCR immunosequencing, statistical association of individual TCRs with disease status, and machine learning were combined to predict cytomegalovirus infection status. Every discovery cohort repertoire had been produced on one sequencing platform. A later analysis re-analyzed previously published TCR beta repertoires from roughly 690 donors and added high-resolution HLA genotyping to study TCR occurrence patterns. In addition to the first cohort of 650 to 750 subjects, a separate validation cohort of over 90 different subjects was used. Using immunosequencing, the study profiled T cell repertoires from 666 subjects and related those repertoires to cytomegalovirus serostatus. In an earlier analysis of 587 of the donors, high-throughput TCR beta sequencing was used to judge whether each TCR beta V gene segment behaved as functional or pseudogenic. Approximately 310 gigabases of sequencing data and roughly 90 million unique TCR sequences were included in an early release covering around 600 HLA-typed donors. Roughly 5 DR-DQ haplotypes were handled as single units for association and clustering, since linkage in the cohort was strong.

V is cut back by 0 bases and J by 4 bases, with 3 bases in the junction unmatched. The germline V gene gives CDR1 as SGHVS and CDR2 as FQNEAQ. There are 15 amino acids in the CDR3, from cysteine to phenylalanine inclusive. Solely the CDR3 DNA is kept, with 45 bases framed from the first base. This clone has more than one count but fewer than ten. The target of this receptor is not known. One base away there is no much larger clone; base qualities are not given. Study-wide findings and limitations: This cohort had only TCR beta chains sequenced, and the lack of alpha or paired-chain data limited which features could be detected. In an earlier analysis of roughly 560 of the donors, most TCR beta V segments were observed in productive rearrangements about 87% or about 30% of the time, broadly matching IMGT annotations. A group of highly shared sequence variants was considered likely to be a technical artifact of the sequencing pipeline. In both the original and validation cohorts, the classifier was reported to diagnose cytomegalovirus status with high specificity and sensitivity. According to the authors, the approach could potentially be generalized to other disease states and immunological phenotypes. Correlated functional status among segregating V segments might be attributable to linkage disequilibrium, but an unknown experimental factor could not be ruled out. In a later genetic analysis, a missense DCLRE1C variant was associated with V-gene and J-gene trimming of TCR beta chains, and the association was replicated in an independent cohort. Across donors, most TCR sequences were observed very rarely, whereas some public TCRs were present in many individuals. In a later analysis, some 18,000 TCR beta sequences were associated with specific HLA alleles at a false discovery rate of 0.05. Because counts were too low, seventeen rarely observed V segments, including chromosome 9 orphons, were excluded from the earlier analysis of 587 of the donors. In a later genetic analysis, fewer N-insertions in productive TCRs were reported among donors in an Asian-associated ancestry cluster than the approximately 670-donor mean. A further reported finding was that TCR beta sequences accurately predicted the HLA-A and HLA-B alleles for most subjects in the first cohort. Strong co-occurrence of HLA alleles, especially DR and DQ, made assigning TCR associations to individual alleles difficult. The 87-base-pair reads could not distinguish some IMGT-functional V segments, including TRBV6-2 and TRBV6-3, so those segments were excluded. Most CMV-associated TCR beta chains appeared to be HLA-restricted in a later analysis, and the HLA associations seemed to be driven largely by CMV exposure. The study gave a list of 150 to 200 TCR beta chains associated with cytomegalovirus. Sequencing depth was assumed to be roughly uniform across donors in the presence/absence analyses, though that assumption may not hold. A later analysis found that HLA-associated TCR beta chains were more clonally expanded and had lower generation probabilities than equally common non-associated chains. Because HLA typing was unavailable for some donors at each locus, only the typed subset was used in association tests. A later analysis reported that several top co-occurrence clusters appeared linked to parvovirus B19, influenza, CMV and Epstein-Barr virus. A few of the identified cytomegalovirus-associated TCR beta chains were confirmed in vitro to be specific for cytomegalovirus antigens. In a later analysis, TCR association rates were found to vary across HLA loci, with the most associated TCRs seen for DRB1 alleles and the fewest for HLA-C alleles. CMV serostatus was the only immune exposure information available for the cohort.

The cohort comprised 550 to 700 healthy bone marrow donors. Cohort members were all nominally healthy when sampled, although unrecorded immune exposures were likely present. The donor was CMV seronegative and belonged to the group of roughly 330 seronegative cohort members. A peripheral blood sample was collected from each donor, and TCR beta sequencing was performed on peripheral blood mononuclear cells. The Qiagen DNeasy Blood Extraction Kit was used to extract genomic DNA from the blood cell samples. Libraries were made using the immunoSEQ multiplex PCR assay. For the multiplex PCR, a mixture combining 60 forward primers for TCR Vbeta segments and 13 reverse primers for TCR Jbeta segments was used. The CDR3 region of rearranged TCR beta genes was amplified from genomic DNA with a multiplex PCR assay. Amplified TCR beta libraries were sequenced as 87-base-pair reads on the Illumina HiSeq System. The study's processing was this. Across the 600 to 700 repertoires, a later analysis counted tens of millions of unique TCR beta chains, some 11 million of which were shared by at least two donors. Raw reads were error-corrected and collapsed into unique sequences by a nearest-neighbor algorithm in which closely related sequences were merged to remove PCR and sequencing errors. To assign V, D and J gene segments, CDR3 sequences were aligned to IMGT reference sequences. Each retained sequence needed at least a six-nucleotide match to both a V gene segment and a J gene segment. A rearrangement was called productive if the CDR3 had no stop codons and remained in frame with V and J, and every other rearrangement was called non-productive. CDR3 was defined according to IMGT convention as the region running from the second conserved V-encoded cysteine to the conserved J-encoded phenylalanine. In an earlier analysis of 500 to 650 of the donors, sequences lacking an unambiguous match to a single V gene segment were excluded. In an earlier analysis of some 590 of the donors, V segments were called functional above 56.7% productive rearrangements and were called segregating when the between-donor standard deviation exceeded 5%. A statistical classification framework was developed to diagnose cytomegalovirus status using the catalog of TCR beta chain sequences. In a later analysis, TCR nucleotide sequences were compared against IMGT/GENE-DB human TR gene sequences so that V and J genes could be assigned. A later analysis assigned CDR3 sequences and most-parsimonious VDJ recombination scenarios with the TCRdist pipeline. In a later analysis, each TCR beta chain was defined by its CDR3 amino acid sequence together with its V-gene family, and reads without a unique V-gene family were excluded. As a way to deal with suspected cross-contamination and a sequencing artifact, a later analysis dropped approximately 590 nucleotide sequences that were highly shared and had low generation probability. For each public chain, a later analysis derived a clonal expansion index from normalized ranks of inferred template counts within each repertoire. In a later analysis, generation probabilities were computed using a VDJ recombination model fitted to out-of-frame rearrangements, and the results were checked against IGoR. In a later analysis, hypergeometric tests were used to score TCR-TCR, TCR-HLA and TCR-CMV co-occurrence, with a repertoire-size bias correction applied to TCR pairs. False discovery rates were estimated in a later analysis by permuting HLA or CMV assignments 20 times. In a later analysis, co-occurring TCRs were grouped with DBSCAN, and TCRdist sequence similarity was added when clustering was performed within HLA-allele-positive subsets. For co-occurrence clustering, repertoires with fewer than 30,000 or more than 120,000 public chains were excluded, along with four or five repertoires with anomalous nucleotide sharing. The source is immuneACCESS, and TCRdb retained only in-frame sequences with V and J called. Part of the clones is not carried over; for the studies checked, unresolved V genes explain less than half of this, and the remainder is unexplained. V and J calls and clone size are given by that table; D and trimming were obtained from the DNA. The table for this sample lists approximately 140,000 clones; 66% of them were counted only once. The ten largest clonotypes hold 6.5% of the sample.

The source is a woman in her fifties or sixties in good health and CMV-seronegative. The rearranged chain carries TRBV7-8 and TRBJ1-2, with 9 junctional bases fitting TRBD1. The sequencing sample was made of PBMCs. The CDR3 has the sequence CASSLAGQGSYGYTF. In nucleotides, the sequence is TGTGCCAGCAGCTTAGCGGGACAGGGTAGCTATGGCTACACCTTC.